The 17 T cell receptor beta chains below all came from one sample that was sequenced in a study of blood T cell repertoires in COVID-19. Clones were sequenced by immunoSEQ multiplex PCR, and TCRdb holds only the in-frame ones, with some missing. The sample includes 270,000 or so clones, roughly 90% of them seen just once. The sample was PBMCs or T cells enriched from blood (not recorded which). Source of these receptors: a woman in her 40s with acute COVID-19.

A single count supports this clone. The chain carries TRBV11-2 and TRBJ2-1, with 8 bases matching TRBD1. The CDR3 totals 15 residues. After removal of 7 bases from V and 2 bases from J, the junction contained 7 bases not matched to a gene. The germline V gene encodes CDR1 SGHAT and CDR2 FQNNGV. In DNA, the CDR3 is TGTGCCAGCACCATGGACAGGGACCCCTACAATGAGCAGTTCTTC. Its protein product is CASTMDRDPYNEQFF.

V usage is TRBV4-1 and J usage is TRBJ2-3; 7 bases fit TRBD2. V was clipped by 6 bases and J by 4 bases; unmatched bases: 10. There are 15 residues in the CDR3. Germline CDR1 is MGHRA and CDR2 is YSYEKL. In DNA, the CDR3 is TGCGCCAGCAGGGGTTTGAGTGGGGGGGCAGATACGCAGTATTTT. This codes for CASRGLSGGADTQYF.

This rearrangement joins TRBV3-1 (or the pseudogene TRBV3-2) to TRBJ1-4; 9 bases map to TRBD1. Germline assignment: CDR1 LGHDT and CDR2 YNNKEL (reference sequence). V trimming: 0 bases; J trimming: 8 bases; junction bases outside the gene matches: 7. This CDR3 is 16 amino acids long. The CDR3 DNA sequence: TGTGCCAGCAGCCAAGATCTCGGGACAGGGCGAGAAAAACTGTTTTTT. Amino acid sequence: CASSQDLGTGREKLFF.

This clone was recorded once. The genes are TRBV24-1 and TRBJ2-5; possible D gene TRBD2, 6 bases. The CDR3 consists of 15 residues. The V and J ends lost 4 bases and 5 bases respectively, with 16 bases between them. The V gene's germline CDR1 is KGHDR and CDR2 SFDVKD. The chain's CDR3 is CATSDIGGVGETQYF. The CDR3 nucleotides are TGTGCCACCAGTGACATAGGAGGGGTGGGGGAGACCCAGTACTTC.

This clone was detected only a few times. This sequence joins TRBV5-1 and TRBJ2-1; 8 bases line up with TRBD2. Germline V CDR1 and CDR2: SGHRS, YFSETQ. The CDR3 length is 15 residues. The V and J ends lost 4 bases and 4 bases, in that order; junction bases with no gene match: 7. In nucleotides, the CDR3 is TGCGCCAGCAGCGGCGGGGGGCTAATGTACAATGAGCAGTTCTTC. The encoded protein is CASSGGGLMYNEQFF. Together with reference TRBV5-1 and TRBJ2-1, the CDR3 gives the full variable domain: KAGVTQTPRYLIKTRGQQVTLSCSPISGHRSVSWYQQTPGQGLQFLFEYFSETQRNKGNFPGRFSGRQFSNSRSEMNVSTLELGDSALYLCASSGGGLMYNEQFFGPGTRLTVL.

This clone was seen just once. This sequence joins TRBV12-5 and TRBJ1-5; 9 bases map to TRBD1. The CDR3 length is 14 residues. V lost 6 bases to trimming and J lost 4 bases; unmatched junction nucleotides: 4. Germline CDR1 is LGHNT and CDR2 is FRNRAP. The CDR3 region is CASGQGQGNQPQHF. For the CDR3, the DNA is TGTGCTAGTGGACAAGGACAGGGGAATCAGCCCCAGCATTTT.

Points on this clone: The same CDR3 is also encoded by other DNA sequences in this sample. V is TRBV6-5 and J is TRBJ1-2, with D perhaps matching TRBD1 (6 bases). The CDR3 has 13 amino acids. Per germline, CDR1 MNHEY and CDR2 SVGAGI. V was pared by 6 bases and J by 4 bases, with 12 bases between. CDR3 coding DNA: TGTGCCAGCAGACTGACAGGAGGCTATGGCTACACCTTC. This sequence encodes CASRLTGGYGYTF.

The count of this clone is one. V and J are TRBV5-4 and TRBJ1-6, with 8 positions matching TRBD1. Germline CDR1 is SGHNT and CDR2 is YYREEE (reference sequence). V dropped 0 bases and J dropped 7; count of bases not matched to a gene: 0. This CDR3 has 14 residues. Here the CDR3 DNA reads TGTGCCAGCAGCTTGGGACAGGGGAATTCACCCCTCCACTTT. It yields the protein CASSLGQGNSPLHF.

In nucleotides, the CDR3 is TGTGCCTGGAGTTCCGGGGGTAGGTCCTACAATGAGCAGTTCTTC. Protein product: CAWSSGGRSYNEQFF. The chain carries TRBV30 and TRBJ2-1, with D possibly TRBD2 on 6 matching bases. The CDR3 is made up of 15 amino acids. The V gene lost 2 bases and the J gene lost 1 base, with 12 bases spanning the gap. The germline gives CDR1 GTSNPN, CDR2 SVGIG (reference sequence).

CDR3 nucleotide sequence: TGTGCCAGCAGCTTGACTCGGGTCAATTCGTATGAGCAGTTCTTC. This gives the protein CASSLTRVNSYEQFF. This chain links TRBV5-6 with TRBJ2-1, with D unclear. Trimming shortened V by 1 base and J by 8 bases, and 16 bases separated the two germline ends. Germline CDR1 SGHDT, CDR2 YYEEEE. CDR3 length: 15 amino acids.

This rearrangement joins TRBV6-2 or TRBV6-3 to TRBJ1-2; no clear D. CDR3 length: 11 residues. Trimming cost V 4 bases and J 6 bases, with 6 bases left between them. The germline gives CDR1 MNHEY, CDR2 SVGEGT. The CDR3 DNA sequence: TGTGCCAGCAGTTCCGGGAATGGCTACACCTTC. Protein sequence: CASSSGNGYTF.

CDR3 sequence reads: CSVVGGGRETQYF. In DNA, the CDR3 is TGCAGCGTTGTCGGGGGGGGCCGGGAGACCCAGTACTTC. This sequence joins TRBV29-1 and TRBJ2-5; 8 nucleotides align to TRBD2. Germline values: CDR1 SQVTM, CDR2 ANQGSEA. V dropped 4 bases and J dropped 5; count of bases not matched to a gene: 6. This CDR3 region has 13 residues.

The V and J genes are TRBV25-1 and TRBJ1-2; D unresolved. V dropped 4 bases and J dropped 8 bases, with 14 bases sitting between them. CDR1 is MGHDK, CDR2 SYGVNS, per germline. This CDR3 has 13 amino acids. The CDR3 coding sequence is TGTGCCAGCAGTGGCGGGGAGTTAGGAGGCTACACCTTC. Translated, it gives CASSGGELGGYTF.

This sequence joins TRBV7-2 and TRBJ2-3; D gene ambiguous. V lost 1 base and J lost 0, with 5 bases in between. The CDR3 is 14 residues long. The germline V gene encodes CDR1 SGHTA and CDR2 FQGNSA. This CDR3 reads CASSLGLSTDTQYF. The CDR3 region has the DNA TGTGCCAGCAGCTTAGGACTTAGCACAGATACGCAGTATTTT.

This rearrangement joins TRBV5-5 to TRBJ1-5; 8 nucleotides agree with TRBD1. This CDR3 region has 16 residues. Germline CDR1 reads SGHKS; CDR2 reads YYEKEE (reference sequence). V lost 2 bases, J lost 7 bases, and 11 bases stayed unmatched. The CDR3 DNA reads as TGTGCCAGCAGCTTTGCGGACAGGGCCCTCAGGCAGCCCCAGCATTTT. Translating gives CASSFADRALRQPQHF.

The chain carries TRBV29-1 and TRBJ1-2, with D hard to call. Germline CDR1 reads SQVTM; CDR2 reads ANQGSEA. V shed 5 bases and J shed 1 base, with 11 bases lying between them. CDR3 length: 13 amino acids. The CDR3 sequence: CSVRLYGNYGYTF. DNA of the CDR3: TGCAGCGTTAGACTTTATGGTAACTATGGCTACACCTTC.

J is TRBJ2-5 and V is TRBV3-1 (or the pseudogene TRBV3-2), with unresolved D. Trimming cost V 10 bases and J 0 bases, with 9 bases left between them. The germline gives CDR1 LGHDT, CDR2 YNNKEL (reference sequence). This CDR3 has 12 amino acids. The CDR3 region is CATSEYQETQYF. CDR3 sequence (DNA): TGTGCCACCTCCGAGTACCAAGAGACCCAGTACTTC.